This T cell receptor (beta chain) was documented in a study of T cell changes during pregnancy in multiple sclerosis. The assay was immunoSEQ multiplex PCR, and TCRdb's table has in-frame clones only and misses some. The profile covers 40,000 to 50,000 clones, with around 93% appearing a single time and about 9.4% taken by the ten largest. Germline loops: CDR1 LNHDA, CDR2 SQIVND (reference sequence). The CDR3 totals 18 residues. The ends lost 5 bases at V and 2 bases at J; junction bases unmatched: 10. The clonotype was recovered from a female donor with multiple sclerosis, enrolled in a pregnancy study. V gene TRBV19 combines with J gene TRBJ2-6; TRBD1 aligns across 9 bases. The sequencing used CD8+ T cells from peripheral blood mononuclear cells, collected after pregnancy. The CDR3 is CASSWTGVIGAGANVLTF. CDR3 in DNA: TGTGCCAGTAGTTGGACAGGGGTCATAGGGGCTGGGGCCAACGTCCTGACTTTC.